The TCR beta chain described here comes from a study of Tregs in tolerant kidney transplant recipients. About this clone: Its antigen remains unidentified.

TCRdb's copy holds only in-frame clones and misses some; the assay was immunoSEQ multiplex PCR. This sample has roughly 64,000 clones, with 70% to 90% found just once. Germline V gene sequence: CDR1 SGHTA, CDR2 FQGNSA. This CDR3 comprises 15 residues. J gave up 5 bases and V 1 base, and 4 bases lay outside the gene matches. Mixed chimerism was transient after nonmyeloablative marrow transplants from related graft donors. The study, taken as a whole, reports: Changing PCR primers prevented nucleotide comparison between some patients' samples. Antigen-driven expansion was suggested because donor-specific Tregs expanded more than all Tregs in tolerant patients.

This TCR was recovered from a human patient who received a combined kidney and bone marrow transplant. Some of the T cells might come from the graft donor. The sequenced sample was CD4+ T cells from blood (PBMCs), obtained 6 months after the transplant. V and J are TRBV7-2 and TRBJ2-5; 10 bases line up with TRBD1. The CDR3 DNA is TGTGCCAGCAGCTTAGTCCCGGGACAGGGGGAGACCCAGTACTTC. Translating gives CASSLVPGQGETQYF.